This TCR beta chain was sequenced in a study of blood T cell repertoires in COVID-19. Repertoires were generated with immunoSEQ multiplex PCR, while TCRdb's copy carries only in-frame clones and drops some. Altogether about 71,000 clones are present, roughly 80% being singletons, with the ten largest covering approximately 30%. This CDR3 contains 16 residues. Germline assignment: CDR1 MGHRA and CDR2 YSYEKL. The trim removed 4 bases at V and 5 bases at J, leaving 9 bases unmatched. The V call is TRBV4-1, the J call TRBJ2-1, with 9 bases that match TRBD2. The sequence derives from a man aged 70 or older with acute or convalescent COVID-19. The specimen sequenced was peripheral blood. The CDR3 here is CASSRLVAGANNEQFF. The CDR3 nucleotides read TGCGCCAGCAGCCGTCTAGTAGCGGGAGCCAACAATGAGCAGTTCTTC.